A single sample gave rise to the 14 T cell receptor beta chains below, sequenced in a study of shared T cell receptors in the human thymus (dated by TCRdb to the early 2020s). Receptor amplification or capture employed the immunoSEQ multiplex PCR assay. TCRdb holds this immuneACCESS table with in-frame rearrangements only. Some clones are missing; in checked studies, unresolved V genes explain under half, and the rest has no known cause. The sample contains about 660,000 clones, about 90% of them found a single time. 0.0094% of the sample is taken by the ten largest. The same sample was also studied in work on human thymus T cells.

The sequenced material came from thymocytes. All receptors come from a boy under two years old with a congenital heart defect. Donor details come from another sample of the same person, matched by shared clones.

This chain joins TRBV6-1 and TRBJ1-2; weak D call: TRBD1 (6 bases). Germline-derived CDR1 and CDR2 are MNHNS and SASEGT. CDR3 size: 12 residues. V was trimmed by 9 bases and J by 3 bases, leaving 11 bases between them. The CDR3 spells CASPDRHYGYTF. As DNA, the CDR3 is TGTGCCAGTCCGGACAGACACTATGGCTACACCTTC.

The chain uses TRBV4-2 and TRBJ2-7, with 8 bases fitting TRBD1. The CDR3 has 15 amino acids. With 4 bases clipped from V and 3 bases from J, the junction kept 8 bases outside the gene matches. Germline assignment: CDR1 LGHNA and CDR2 YNFKEQ. CDR3 amino acids: CASSRRKGTGYEQYF. The CDR3 DNA reads as TGTGCCAGCAGCCGGCGAAAGGGGACAGGCTACGAGCAGTACTTC.

The CDR3 region is CASTYLPGQHYGYTF. The CDR3 nucleotides are TGTGCCAGTACTTATTTACCGGGACAGCACTATGGCTACACCTTC. The gene calls are TRBV19 and TRBJ1-2; 7 nucleotides align to TRBD1. Trimming cost V 7 bases and J 3 bases; bases outside gene matches: 11. Germline CDR1 reads LNHDA; CDR2 reads SQIVND (reference sequence). The CDR3 loop spans 15 amino acids.

J is TRBJ1-5 and V is TRBV28; TRBD1 matches 12 bases. Germline V lookup: CDR1 MDHEN, CDR2 SYDVKM. The trim removed 2 bases at V and 0 bases at J, leaving 11 bases unmatched. The CDR3 covers 20 residues. Written as DNA, the CDR3 is TGTGCCAGCAGTTTAGACCGGGACAGGGGGCCCTTTTATAGCAATCAGCCCCAGCATTTT. Translating gives CASSLDRDRGPFYSNQPQHF.

This clone was detected a few times. CDR3: CASTSDTGEKLFF. For the CDR3, the DNA is TGTGCCAGCACTAGCGACACGGGCGAAAAACTGTTTTTT. V usage is TRBV6-6 and J usage is TRBJ1-4; D unclear. The CDR3 covers 13 residues. The V end was cut by 7 bases, the J end by 8 bases, with 14 bases between. CDR1 is MNHNY and CDR2 is SVGAGI in the germline V gene (reference sequence).

The genes are TRBV4-1 and TRBJ1-6, with D tentatively TRBD1 (6 bases). This CDR3 contains 16 residues. CDR1 is MGHRA, CDR2 YSYEKL, per germline. V lost 2 bases to trimming and J lost 10 bases, with 18 bases between them. CDR3 protein: CASSQNIQGLESPLHF. In DNA, the CDR3 is TGCGCCAGCAGCCAAAATATACAGGGTTTGGAATCACCCCTCCACTTT.

The chain employs TRBV11-2 and TRBJ1-3, with D possibly being TRBD1 (5 bases). The CDR3 contains 17 residues. Trimming removed 1 base from V and 4 bases from J, with 17 bases in between. CDR1 and CDR2 from the germline V gene are SGHAT and FQNNGV. CDR3 nucleotide sequence: TGTGCCAGCAGCTTAGGCTCAGGGAGGGATTCCGGAAACACCATATATTTT. It is translated as CASSLGSGRDSGNTIYF.

CDR3 amino acids: CATSRWRTSGSLFSYNEQFF. The CDR3 nucleotides are TGTGCCACCAGCAGATGGCGGACTAGCGGGTCTCTCTTCTCCTACAATGAGCAGTTCTTC. The chain combines TRBV15 with TRBJ2-1; 11 positions agree with TRBD2. The CDR3 runs 20 residues. Germline CDR1 reads LNHNV; CDR2 reads YYDKDF (reference sequence). J gave up 0 bases and V 2 bases, and 12 bases lay outside the gene matches.

The chain carries TRBV7-5 and TRBJ1-2; the table's TRBD1 call for D was not verified on the DNA. TRBV7-5 is tagged as a pseudogene. CDR3 length: 18 residues. The CDR3 nucleotides are TGTGTCAGAAGCTTAGCGGGAAATCCGGACAGCGATAACTATGGCTACACCTTC. Its protein is CVRSLAGNPDSDNYGYTF.

The chain employs TRBV28 and TRBJ2-7, with D tentatively TRBD1 (6 bases). CDR1 and CDR2 (germline): MDHEN, SYDVKM. Trimming cost V 4 bases and J 6 bases, with 19 bases left between them. The CDR3 extends over 15 amino acids. The CDR3 DNA reads TGTGCCAGCAGTTCCGGGACAAGGCGCTGGGGCGAGCAGTACTTC. This gives the protein CASSSGTRRWGEQYF. The variable domain in full, completed from reference TRBV28 and TRBJ2-7, reads DVKVTQSSRYLVKRTGEKVFLECVQDMDHENMFWYRQDPGLGLRLIYFSYDVKMKEKGDIPEGYSVSREKKERFSLILESASTNQTSMYLCASSSGTRRWGEQYFGPGTRLTVT.

The chain is built from TRBV6-4 and TRBJ1-1; no firm D call. The CDR3 has 13 amino acids. Per the germline V gene, CDR1 is MRHNA and CDR2 is SNTAGT. Trimming stripped 5 bases from V and 4 bases from J, with 11 bases between. This CDR3 is CASSSKEGTEAFF. CDR3 in DNA: TGTGCCAGCAGTTCTAAGGAGGGCACTGAAGCTTTCTTT.

The J gene is TRBJ2-3, the V gene TRBV7-9; 7 bases map to TRBD2. This CDR3 is 14 amino acids long. Germline V lookup: CDR1 SEHNR, CDR2 FQNEAQ (reference sequence). Losses at the gene ends were 6 bases for V and 2 bases for J; bases not matched to a gene: 5. The CDR3 coding sequence is TGTGCCAGCAGGAGCGGGATAGCCACAGATACGCAGTATTTT. Amino acids: CASRSGIATDTQYF.

The genes are TRBV6-5 and TRBJ2-3; 11 bases match TRBD2. Per germline, CDR1 MNHEY and CDR2 SVGAGI. J gave up 5 bases and V 1 base, and 5 bases lay outside the gene matches. This CDR3 has 16 residues. The CDR3 DNA follows: TGTGCCAGCAGTTACTTAACTAGCGGGAGACTAGATACGCAGTATTTT. Amino acids: CASSYLTSGRLDTQYF.

This clone has a handful of counts. The sample has other DNA sequences that encode this CDR3 too. The chain employs TRBV28 and TRBJ2-7; D remains unclear. The V gene's germline CDR1 is MDHEN and CDR2 SYDVKM. V was shortened by 2 bases and J by 4 bases, with 9 bases between the two germline ends. The CDR3 covers 13 residues. The CDR3 is CASSLGLTYEQYF. The DNA of the CDR3 is TGTGCCAGCAGTTTAGGTCTAACTTACGAGCAGTACTTC.